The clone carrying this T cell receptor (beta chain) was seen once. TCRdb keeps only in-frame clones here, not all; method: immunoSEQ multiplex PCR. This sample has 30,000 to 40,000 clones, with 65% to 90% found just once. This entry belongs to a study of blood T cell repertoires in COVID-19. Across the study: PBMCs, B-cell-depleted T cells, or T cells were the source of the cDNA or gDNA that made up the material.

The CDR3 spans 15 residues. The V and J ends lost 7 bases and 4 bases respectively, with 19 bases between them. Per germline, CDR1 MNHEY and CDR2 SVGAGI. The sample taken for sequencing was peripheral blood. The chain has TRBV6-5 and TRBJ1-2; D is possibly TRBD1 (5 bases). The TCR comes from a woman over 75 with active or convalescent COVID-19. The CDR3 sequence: CASILQEILGYGYTF. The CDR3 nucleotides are TGTGCCAGCATTCTACAGGAAATTCTCGGCTATGGCTACACCTTC.